This T cell receptor (beta chain) comes out of a study of blood T cells in healthy people across ages. The second PCR ran roughly 7 to 12 cycles with a sample-barcoded 5' primer and J-beta primers. From the 5' RACE reads, TCRdb called clonotypes with MiXCR, one entry per CDR3 protein. This table holds fewer than 950,000 distinct CDR3 sequences, about 34% found once. In terms of origin and age, donors were healthy Caucasian individuals from Russia aged about 6 to 95. Isolation recovered at least 7 million PBMCs from every sample. As for this clonotype: A junction boundary mismatches the germline segment, possibly from a read error.

Germline CDR1 and CDR2: DFQATT and SNEGSKA (reference sequence). CDR3 length: 15 amino acids. The sequencing input was blood. This receptor was taken from a man aged 18-30 years in good health. The V call is TRBV20-1, the J call TRBJ1-2; D gene unclear. This chain's CDR3 is CSARDLSSANYDYTF. Here the CDR3 DNA reads TGCAGTGCTAGAGATCTGAGTAGTGCTAACTATGACTACACCTTC.